Listed below are T cell receptor beta chains from one sample, sequenced in a study of chemoradiotherapy in HPV16-positive cancers. Using immunoSEQ multiplex PCR, the repertoire was profiled, and TCRdb retains in-frame clones only, with some absent. The profile shows under 35,000 clones, more than 85% of them singletons. Sequenced here: blood, sampled from a patient who underwent chemoradiotherapy. The origin of the receptors is a human donor with HPV-associated anogenital cancer. Each CDR3 is given with its conserved first and last residue. The order of the fields is clone size, V gene, D gene, J gene, CDR3 protein, CDR3 DNA. A D gene is named only where the DNA matches it firmly. The size field is filled for only some rows; it gives once, few, many or a size class.

clone_size: .; v_call: TRBV7-9; d_call: TRBD2; j_call: TRBJ2-1; cdr3_aa: CASSLGLAGGAHEQFF; cdr3_nt: TGTGCCAGCAGCTTAGGACTAGCGGGGGGGGCCCATGAGCAGTTCTTC
clone_size: .; v_call: TRBV7-9; d_call: TRBD2; j_call: TRBJ2-3; cdr3_aa: CASSLQAGATDTQYF; cdr3_nt: TGTGCCAGCAGCTTACAAGCGGGGGCGACAGATACGCAGTATTTT
clone_size: .; v_call: TRBV28; d_call: .; j_call: TRBJ2-3; cdr3_aa: CASSPGQSETDTQYF; cdr3_nt: TGTGCCAGCAGCCCCGGGCAATCAGAGACAGATACGCAGTATTTT
clone_size: .; v_call: TRBV4-3; d_call: .; j_call: TRBJ1-4; cdr3_aa: CASSQFGEKLFF; cdr3_nt: TGCGCCAGCAGCCAATTCGGTGAAAAACTGTTTTTT
clone_size: .; v_call: TRBV5-1; d_call: TRBD1; j_call: TRBJ2-5; cdr3_aa: CASSETTGMEETQYF; cdr3_nt: TGCGCCAGCAGCGAGACGACAGGGATGGAAGAGACCCAGTACTTC
clone_size: .; v_call: TRBV9; d_call: .; j_call: TRBJ1-1; cdr3_aa: CASSAGGGVNTEAFF; cdr3_nt: TGTGCCAGCAGCGCCGGCGGGGGAGTGAACACTGAAGCTTTCTTT
clone_size: .; v_call: TRBV19; d_call: .; j_call: TRBJ1-6; cdr3_aa: CASAGTGNSPLHF; cdr3_nt: TGTGCCAGTGCAGGGACGGGGAATTCACCCCTCCACTTT
clone_size: .; v_call: TRBV7-9; d_call: .; j_call: TRBJ2-3; cdr3_aa: CASSARGQLSTDTQYF; cdr3_nt: TGTGCCAGCAGCGCCAGGGGCCAACTAAGCACAGATACGCAGTATTTT
clone_size: once; v_call: TRBV4-1; d_call: .; j_call: TRBJ1-2; cdr3_aa: CASSQGRLGRGTGYYGYTF; cdr3_nt: TGCGCCAGCAGCCAGGGGAGGCTCGGACGAGGTACGGGGTACTATGGCTACACCTTC
clone_size: .; v_call: TRBV10-3; d_call: .; j_call: TRBJ1-1; cdr3_aa: CAISGGGPRAFF; cdr3_nt: TGTGCCATCAGTGGGGGGGGGCCACGAGCTTTCTTT
clone_size: .; v_call: TRBV29-1; d_call: TRBD2; j_call: TRBJ2-7; cdr3_aa: CSVEVPSGNYEQYF; cdr3_nt: TGCAGCGTTGAAGTCCCTAGCGGGAACTACGAGCAGTACTTC
clone_size: .; v_call: TRBV7-9; d_call: .; j_call: TRBJ2-5; cdr3_aa: CASSLGAGHETQYF; cdr3_nt: TGTGCCAGCAGCTTAGGCGCAGGGCACGAGACCCAGTACTTC
clone_size: .; v_call: TRBV6-5; d_call: TRBD1; j_call: TRBJ2-7; cdr3_aa: CASSPTGVEQYF; cdr3_nt: TGTGCCAGCAGTCCCACAGGGGTCGAGCAGTACTTC
clone_size: .; v_call: TRBV4-1; d_call: .; j_call: TRBJ2-7; cdr3_aa: CASSSTVEQYF; cdr3_nt: TGCGCCAGCAGCAGTACAGTCGAGCAGTACTTC
clone_size: .; v_call: TRBV5-6; d_call: TRBD2; j_call: TRBJ2-1; cdr3_aa: CASSLAGLAGGFNEQFF; cdr3_nt: TGTGCCAGCAGCTTGGCCGGACTAGCGGGAGGGTTCAATGAGCAGTTCTTC